This TCR beta chain was captured by sequencing in a study of PD-L1 blockade in urothelial cancer. Study-level information: Patients took up atezolizumab in about 2014 at 1,200 mg intravenously every 3 weeks. After treatment start, blood was analyzed at 3 weeks (second dose) and at 6 weeks.

Time point noted: pretreatment peripheral blood. Each PCR had synthetic TCR analog templates added to it as a spike-in. This table comes from immunoSEQ multiplex PCR, and its TCRdb copy is limited to in-frame clones, with some not included. The sample contains roughly 130,000 clones, around 84% of which appear only once. CDR1 and CDR2 (germline): MNHNS, SASEGT. The CDR3 is 15 amino acids. J gave up 6 bases and V 3 bases, and 3 bases lay outside the gene matches. The chain is built from TRBV6-1 and TRBJ2-3; TRBD2 matches 13 bases. The sequence was collected from a man aged 45-65 years with urothelial cancer. The starting material was PBMCs, obtained around atezolizumab (anti-PD-L1) treatment. The CDR3 nucleotides are TGTGCCAGCAGTGAGGGACTAGCGGGAATTGATACGCAGTATTTT. Its protein is CASSEGLAGIDTQYF.